The T cell receptor (beta chain) described here comes from a study of T-cell memory formation after mild COVID-19. TCRdb reprocessed the 5' RACE reads via MiXCR and lists one record per CDR3 protein. The sample comprises 470,000 or so distinct CDR3 sequences, around a sixth of which are singletons, and over 9% rests with the top ten. The CDR3 is 15 residues long. Trimming removed 4 bases from V and 0 bases from J, with 15 bases in between. Germline assignment: CDR1 SQVTM and CDR2 ANQGSEA. General study findings and limits: Prior to infection, memory already included some responding clones, suggesting cross-reactive memory joined.

As regards this clonotype: Its target is unknown.

V is TRBV29-1 and J is TRBJ1-1; no firm D call. The TCR originated in an adult woman who had mild COVID-19 (a few samples of this study predate the infection). Cell type and time point are not known. Source material: PBMCs or a T cell subset sorted from them (not recorded which). The CDR3 coding sequence is TGCAGCGTTGGCCTAATAGGCGGAGTGAACACTGAAGCTTTCTTT. Translated: CSVGLIGGVNTEAFF.